This T cell receptor beta chain is drawn from a study of T cell clones after liver transplantation. Study details: TCRbeta sequencing after a pre-transplant mixed lymphocyte reaction identified graft-donor-reactive clones, later tracked in post-transplant blood. Pre-transplant mixed lymphocyte reactions yielded third-party-reactive TCRbeta sequences as comparators for graft-donor-reactive sequences. At least one year of complete immunosuppression withdrawal without enzymes over twice normal defined tolerance. Study results and limitations: Compared with third party-reactive sequences, donor-reactive ones declined more, independent of withdrawal success.

A remark on this clone: The antigen is not known.

Germline V gene sequence: CDR1 SNHLY, CDR2 FYNNEI. V gave up 10 bases and J gave up 4 bases; unmatched junction bases: 8. CDR3 length: 14 residues. Method: immunoSEQ multiplex PCR; TCRdb's copy keeps in-frame clones and lacks some. The sample contains tens of thousands of clones, over 55% of which appear only once. The J gene is TRBJ1-5, the V gene TRBV2; 9 nucleotides line up with TRBD1. The sample consisted of CD4+ T cells from blood, taken before liver transplant. The origin of this receptor is a human donor who received a liver transplant. The CDR3 bases are TGTGCCACCTCGGGACAGGGACAAAATCAGCCCCAGCATTTT. Its protein is CATSGQGQNQPQHF.